The T cell receptor beta chain described here comes from a study of low-dose radiotherapy and immunotherapy resistance in tumors. Study in general: The study administered intravenous cyclophosphamide at 200 mg/m2 every two weeks, one day ahead of radiation and immunotherapy. Patients took oral aspirin 300 mg daily for four cycles from cycle 1 day 1.

Covering alpha and beta chains, TRAV- and TRBV-specific primers were used for the first-strand cDNA. PCR amplification of the TCRs was performed with Phusion for 20 to 25 PCR cycles, and it relied on a constant-region primer together with a V-primer adapter. Each CDR3 protein gets one entry after TCRdb re-called the reads with MiXCR. The table lists about 30,000 distinct CDR3 sequences, approximately 49% of them singletons, with around 6% in the top ten. The time point here: after trial treatment. Treatment defined: LDRT plus nivolumab, ipilimumab, low-dose cyclophosphamide and aspirin (RACIN trial). The donors, trial participants, received nivolumab, ipilimumab, aspirin, low-dose cyclophosphamide and low-dose radiotherapy. In germline, CDR1 is MNHEY, CDR2 SVGEGT. Between the trimmed V and J ends, which lost 8 bases and 2 bases, there was a span of 16 bases. The CDR3 consists of 14 residues.

The chain combines TRBV6-2 or TRBV6-3 with TRBJ2-7; maybe TRBD2 (5 bases). This sequence was found in a male donor with gallbladder cancer. Sequenced here: PBMCs, sampled after low-dose radiotherapy plus immunotherapy. The CDR3 DNA sequence: TGTGCCAGCTTTGGACTGCTAGATCCCTACGAGCAGTACTTC. This sequence encodes CASFGLLDPYEQYF.